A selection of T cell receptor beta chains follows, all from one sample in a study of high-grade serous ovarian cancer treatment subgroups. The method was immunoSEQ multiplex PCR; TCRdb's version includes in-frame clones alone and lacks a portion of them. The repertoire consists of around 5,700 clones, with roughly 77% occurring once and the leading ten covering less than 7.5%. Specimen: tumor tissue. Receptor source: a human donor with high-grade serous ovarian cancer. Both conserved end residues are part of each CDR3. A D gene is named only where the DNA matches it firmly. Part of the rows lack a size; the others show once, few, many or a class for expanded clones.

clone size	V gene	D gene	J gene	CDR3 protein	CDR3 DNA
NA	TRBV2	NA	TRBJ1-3	CASRFDRSGNTIYF	TGTGCCAGCCGATTTGACAGGTCTGGAAACACCATATATTTT
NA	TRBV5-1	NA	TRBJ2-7	CASSFGGLNYEQYF	TGCGCCAGCAGCTTTGGGGGCCTAAACTACGAGCAGTACTTC
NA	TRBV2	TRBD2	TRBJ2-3	CASRKLAGSLTDTQYF	TGTGCCAGCAGAAAACTAGCGGGGAGCCTCACAGATACGCAGTATTTT
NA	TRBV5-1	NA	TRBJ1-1	CVSSLRFSRVTGTNEAFF	TGCGTCAGCAGCTTGAGGTTCTCCCGAGTTACAGGGACAAATGAAGCTTTCTTT
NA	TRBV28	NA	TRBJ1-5	CASKGTRLNQPQHF	TGTGCCAGCAAAGGGACAAGACTCAATCAGCCCCAGCATTTT
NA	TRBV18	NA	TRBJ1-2	CASSISTEVYGYTF	TGTGCCAGCTCAATCTCGACCGAGGTCTATGGCTACACCTTC
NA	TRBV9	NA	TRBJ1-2	CASSTGTVNYGYTF	TGTGCCAGCAGCACCGGAACAGTAAACTATGGCTACACCTTC
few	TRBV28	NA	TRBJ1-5	CASSLQVGDQPQHF	TGTGCCAGCAGTTTACAGGTTGGGGATCAGCCCCAGCATTTT
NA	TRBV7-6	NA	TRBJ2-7	CASSLGGGPLYEQYF	TGTGCCAGCAGCTTAGGAGGGGGTCCGCTCTACGAGCAGTACTTC
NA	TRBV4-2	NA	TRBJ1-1	CASSQESANTEAFF	TGTGCCAGCAGCCAAGAGTCCGCGAACACTGAAGCTTTCTTT
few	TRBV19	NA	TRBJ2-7	CASQQGYEQYF	TGTGCCAGCCAACAGGGTTACGAGCAGTACTTC
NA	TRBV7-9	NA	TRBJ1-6	CASSFFQGSNSPLHF	TGTGCCAGCAGCTTTTTTCAGGGTTCCAATTCACCCCTCCACTTT
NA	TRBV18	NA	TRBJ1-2	CASSLIEGAEGYTF	TGTGCCAGCTCACTTATAGAGGGCGCGGAAGGCTACACCTTC
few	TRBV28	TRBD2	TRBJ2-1	CASSPGGAGGPSNEQFF	TGTGCCAGCAGCCCCGGTGGAGCGGGGGGGCCTAGCAATGAGCAGTTCTTC
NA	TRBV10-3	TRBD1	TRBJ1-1	CAVRDRVGTEAFF	TGTGCCGTACGAGACAGGGTCGGCACTGAAGCTTTCTTT
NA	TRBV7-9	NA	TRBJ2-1	CASSPMGRGRSSYNEQFF	TGTGCCAGCAGCCCAATGGGACGGGGCCGGAGCTCCTACAATGAGCAGTTCTTC
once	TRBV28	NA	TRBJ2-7	CAHGGSWEQYF	TGTGCCCATGGGGGTTCCTGGGAGCAGTACTTC
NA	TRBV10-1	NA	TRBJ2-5	CASSEGDKLETQYF	TGCGCCAGCAGTGAAGGGGATAAACTAGAGACCCAGTACTTC
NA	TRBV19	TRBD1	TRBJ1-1	CASSMGQAGAEAFF	TGTGCCAGTAGTATGGGACAGGCCGGGGCTGAAGCTTTCTTT
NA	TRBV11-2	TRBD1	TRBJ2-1	CASSRQGAPGNEQFF	TGTGCCAGCAGCCGACAGGGGGCGCCGGGCAATGAGCAGTTCTTC
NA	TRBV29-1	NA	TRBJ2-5	CSAGGDRDQETQYF	TGCAGCGCCGGGGGGGACAGGGACCAAGAGACCCAGTACTTC
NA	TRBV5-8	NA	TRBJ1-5	CASSLRQTGKNQPQHF	TGTGCCAGCAGCTTACGGCAGACAGGAAAAAATCAGCCCCAGCATTTT
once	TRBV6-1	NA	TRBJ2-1	CATSEGPSSYNEQFF	TGTGCCACATCTGAGGGTCCCAGCTCCTACAATGAGCAGTTCTTC
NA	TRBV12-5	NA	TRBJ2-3	CASGLGLEGSTDTQYF	TGTGCTAGTGGTTTGGGGCTAGAGGGGAGCACAGATACGCAGTATTTT
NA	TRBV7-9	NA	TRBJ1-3	CASSLGSLGNTIYF	TGTGCCAGCAGCTTAGGGTCCTTGGGAAACACCATATATTTT